The next 12 T cell receptor beta chains were all read from a single sample in a study of CD4 T cells in relation to SARS-CoV-2 and coronaviruses. The antigens of these receptors remain unknown. Generated by immunoSEQ multiplex PCR, the TCRdb table keeps only in-frame clones and is missing some. The sample holds around 34,000 clones; about three quarters are singletons and the top ten take approximately 20%. Sequenced: memory CD4+ T cells from PBMCs, cultured in vitro. These receptor sequences come from an adult with COVID-19.

The rearrangement uses TRBV3-1 (or the pseudogene TRBV3-2) and TRBJ2-7, with 12 bases matching TRBD2. The germline V gene has CDR1 LGHDT and CDR2 YNNKEL (reference sequence). The J segment lost 4 bases and the V segment lost 0 bases, leaving 10 bases of the junction unmatched. CDR3 length: 18 residues. The CDR3 DNA follows: TGTGCCAGCAGCCAAGACAACCCTGGACTAGCGGGAAAATACGAGCAGTACTTC. Protein: CASSQDNPGLAGKYEQYF.

The chain joins TRBV3-1 (or the pseudogene TRBV3-2) to TRBJ1-1, with TRBD1 matching over 7 bases. Germline V lookup: CDR1 LGHDT, CDR2 YNNKEL (reference sequence). This CDR3 contains 13 residues. Trimming removed 7 bases from V and 10 bases from J; junction bases left unmatched: 12. The CDR3 coding sequence is TGTGCCAGCACAGACAGGGATAGATATGTAGCTTTCTTT. It specifies CASTDRDRYVAFF.

This clone was recorded once. The chain recombines TRBV3-1 (or the pseudogene TRBV3-2) with TRBJ2-1; 10 bases align to TRBD2. The V gene's germline CDR1 is LGHDT and CDR2 YNNKEL (reference sequence). The CDR3 runs to 16 residues. The V gene end was trimmed by 1 base and the J gene end by 7 bases; junction bases not matched to a gene: 7. Here the CDR3 reads CASSQAKVLAGNEQFF. For the CDR3, the DNA is TGTGCCAGCAGCCAAGCGAAAGTACTAGCGGGAAATGAGCAGTTCTTC.

This clone was seen only once. V gene TRBV6-6 combines with J gene TRBJ2-4; TRBD1 is a possible D gene (6 bases). The CDR3 runs 14 residues. Looked up from germline, CDR1 is MNHNY and CDR2 is SVGAGI (reference sequence). V lost 6 bases, J lost 0 bases, and 9 bases lay in between. The CDR3 is CASRSDRAKNIQYF. The CDR3 DNA reads TGTGCCAGCAGGTCGGACAGAGCCAAAAACATTCAGTACTTC.

This clone has only a few counts. The V gene is TRBV2, the J gene TRBJ2-2, with a possible D match to TRBD2 (7 bases). Trimming took off 6 bases at V and 4 bases at J, with 12 bases between the two ends. CDR3 length: 14 residues. In germline, CDR1 is SNHLY, CDR2 FYNNEI. The CDR3 sequence is CASRGGASTGELFF. In nucleotides, the CDR3 is TGTGCCAGCAGAGGGGGGGCTAGCACCGGGGAGCTGTTTTTT.

V is TRBV6-1 and J is TRBJ2-1, with 10 bases lining up with TRBD1. The CDR3 has 15 amino acids. V lost 2 bases to trimming and J lost 10 bases; unmatched junction nucleotides: 8. The germline V gene has CDR1 MNHNS and CDR2 SASEGT. The CDR3 DNA follows: TGTGCCAGCAGTGAATGGAGGACAGGGGGTTCAGAGCAGTTCTTC. It specifies CASSEWRTGGSEQFF.

The V call is TRBV28, the J call TRBJ1-1; D might be TRBD1 (6 bases). The CDR3 is made up of 14 amino acids. V was cut by 6 bases and J by 4 bases, with 15 bases left in between. Germline CDR1 and CDR2: MDHEN and SYDVKM. The CDR3 DNA sequence: TGTGCCAGCAGCCCACAGGGAGATCGCACTGAAGCTTTCTTT. The encoded protein is CASSPQGDRTEAFF.

This clone has just one count. The chain is built from TRBV6-5 and TRBJ1-1; 7 nucleotides line up with TRBD1. The length of the CDR3 is 14 residues. CDR1 and CDR2 from the germline V gene are MNHEY and SVGAGI. The J segment lost 4 bases and the V segment lost 6 bases, leaving 8 bases of the junction unmatched. CDR3 residues: CASRRRQGGTEAFF. In DNA, the CDR3 is TGTGCCAGCAGGCGGCGACAGGGTGGCACTGAAGCTTTCTTT.

This sequence joins TRBV19 and TRBJ2-7, with D maybe TRBD1 (5 bases). V was clipped by 5 bases and J by 0 bases, with 11 bases between them. CDR1 LNHDA and CDR2 SQIVND come from the germline V gene (reference sequence). The CDR3 contains 14 residues. CDR3 residues: CASSPQGNSYEQYF. CDR3 coding DNA: TGTGCCAGTAGTCCCCAGGGCAACTCCTACGAGCAGTACTTC.

The chain employs TRBV12-3 or TRBV12-4 and TRBJ2-5; D uncertain. This CDR3 is 13 amino acids long. Trimming took off 4 bases at V and 2 bases at J, with 8 bases between the two ends. The CDR3 nucleotides are TGTGCCAGCAGTTCTGGGCAGCAAGAGACCCAGTACTTC. It codes for CASSSGQQETQYF.

The rearrangement joins TRBV19 to TRBJ2-1, with 9 bases lining up with TRBD2. The V gene's germline CDR1 is LNHDA and CDR2 SQIVND (reference sequence). CDR3 size: 16 residues. J gave up 2 bases and V 5 bases, and 7 bases lay outside the gene matches. This chain's CDR3 is CASSATGTSPYNEQFF. CDR3 nucleotides: TGTGCCAGTAGTGCCACCGGGACTAGCCCCTACAATGAGCAGTTCTTC.

This clone occurred once. CDR3 sequence: CASSFLAGAGNEQFF. The CDR3 DNA follows: TGCGCCAGCAGCTTCCTAGCGGGAGCGGGGAATGAGCAGTTCTTC. The chain links TRBV5-1 to TRBJ2-1, with 10 bases that match TRBD2. Germline CDR1 and CDR2: SGHRS and YFSETQ. V lost 2 bases and J lost 7; bases outside the gene matches: 6. The CDR3 extends over 15 amino acids.